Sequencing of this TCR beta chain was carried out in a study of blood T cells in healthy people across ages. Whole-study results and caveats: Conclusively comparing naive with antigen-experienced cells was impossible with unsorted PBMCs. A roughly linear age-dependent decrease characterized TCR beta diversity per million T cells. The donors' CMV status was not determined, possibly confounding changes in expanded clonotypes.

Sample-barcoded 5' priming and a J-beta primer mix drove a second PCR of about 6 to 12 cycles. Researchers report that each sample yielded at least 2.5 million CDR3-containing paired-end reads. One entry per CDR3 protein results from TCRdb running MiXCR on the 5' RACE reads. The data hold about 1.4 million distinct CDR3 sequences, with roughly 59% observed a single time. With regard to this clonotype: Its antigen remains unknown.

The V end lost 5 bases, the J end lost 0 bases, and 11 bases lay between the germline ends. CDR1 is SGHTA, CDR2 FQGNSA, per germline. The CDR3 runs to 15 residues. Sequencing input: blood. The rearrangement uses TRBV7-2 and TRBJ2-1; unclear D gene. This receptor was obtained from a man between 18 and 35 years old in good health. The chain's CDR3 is CASSQKTGSYNEQFF. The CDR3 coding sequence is TGTGCCAGCAGCCAAAAAACCGGCTCCTACAATGAGCAGTTCTTC.